These 29 T cell receptor beta chains originate from one sample sequenced in a study of blood T cells in healthy people across ages. A sample-barcoded 5' primer and a J-beta primer mix were used in a second PCR of roughly 7 to 12 cycles. TCRdb re-derived calls from the 5' RACE reads in MiXCR, one entry per CDR3 protein. Of around 1,500,000 distinct CDR3 sequences in the sample, 28% were seen once. The sample taken for sequencing was blood. Receptors originate from a woman aged 25 to 39 in good health.

This clonotype has a count of ten or more. This chain joins TRBV6-5 and TRBJ2-7, with a possible D match to TRBD1 (7 bases). Germline loops: CDR1 MNHEY, CDR2 SVGAGI. Deletions cut 6 bases from V and 5 bases from J, with 17 bases between. The CDR3 is 14 amino acids. CDR3 loop: CASSRGTDLDEQYF. In DNA form, the CDR3 reads TGTGCCAGCAGCCGCGGGACAGACCTCGACGAGCAGTACTTC.

This clonotype was counted only a few times. The chain employs TRBV5-6 and TRBJ1-2; no firm D call. Trimming removed 4 bases from V and 4 bases from J, with 11 bases in between. CDR3 size: 13 residues. Germline-derived CDR1 and CDR2 are SGHDT and YYEEEE. CDR3 residues: CASSEYISYGYTF. The DNA of the CDR3 is TGTGCCAGCAGCGAATATATTAGCTATGGCTACACCTTC.

This clonotype was recorded a few times. The chain combines TRBV7-6 with TRBJ2-1; D gene unclear. Trimming took 2 bases from V and 4 from J, leaving 15 bases between them. The CDR3 extends over 16 amino acids. Germline CDR1 is SGHVS and CDR2 is FNYEAQ. CDR3 protein: CASSLLLGPQYNEQFF. In nucleotides, the CDR3 is TGTGCCAGCAGCTTATTGTTAGGACCGCAGTACAATGAGCAGTTCTTC.

The gene calls are TRBV18 and TRBJ1-1; 7 positions agree with TRBD1. The germline gives CDR1 KGHSH, CDR2 LQKENI. The CDR3 length is 13 residues. V was clipped by 6 bases and J by 6 bases; unmatched bases: 7. The CDR3 here is CASSLRGRAEAFF. Written as DNA, the CDR3 is TGTGCCAGCTCGTTAAGGGGGCGGGCTGAAGCTTTCTTT.

The chain combines TRBV6-2 or TRBV6-3 with TRBJ2-3; the D gene could be TRBD1 or TRBD2 (5 bases each). V shed 1 base and J shed 2 bases, with 22 bases lying between them. The CDR3 length is 19 residues. Germline CDR1 is MNHEY and CDR2 is SVGEGT. Written as DNA, the CDR3 is TGTGCCAGCAGTTACTTCAGGGACGCTACACCTCGGGTCACAGATACGCAGTATTTT. This gives the protein CASSYFRDATPRVTDTQYF.

In this sample, this clonotype turned up many times. The V call is TRBV6-5, the J call TRBJ2-3, with D possibly TRBD2 on 6 matching bases. The V end was cut by 6 bases, the J end by 2 bases, with 15 bases between. CDR3 size: 15 residues. The germline V gene has CDR1 MNHEY and CDR2 SVGAGI. The CDR3 bases are TGTGCCAGCAGCACTCCGGGACTGCTCACAGATACGCAGTATTTT. It encodes CASSTPGLLTDTQYF.

This clonotype has a count of ten or more. The chain joins TRBV10-3 to TRBJ2-1, with TRBD1 as a possible D gene (5 bases). The germline CDR1 and CDR2 sequences are ENHRY and SYGVKD. The CDR3 length is 11 residues. V lost 4 bases to trimming and J lost 11 bases, with 9 bases between them. CDR3 amino acids: CAISVDSQQFF. The CDR3 DNA reads as TGTGCCATCAGTGTTGACAGCCAGCAGTTCTTC.

This sequence joins TRBV12-3 or TRBV12-4 and TRBJ2-1; the match to TRBD2 covers 13 bases. Losses at the gene ends were 7 bases for V and 10 bases for J; bases not matched to a gene: 7. The CDR3 has 14 residues. CDR3 in amino acids: CASIPTSGRREQFF. CDR3 nucleotides: TGTGCCAGCATCCCGACTAGCGGGAGGAGGGAGCAGTTCTTC.

Only a few counts were recorded for this clonotype. The V call is TRBV4-3, the J call TRBJ2-1, with D unresolved. The CDR3 totals 13 residues. Trimming left V 2 bases short and J 9 bases short, with 11 bases between. Germline CDR1 reads LGHNA; CDR2 reads YSLEER. In DNA, the CDR3 is TGCGCCAGCAGCCAAAAGCTTGGTGTTGAGCAGTTCTTC. Its translation: CASSQKLGVEQFF.

This clonotype was detected a few times. The chain employs TRBV10-3 and TRBJ2-2; D could derive from TRBD1 or TRBD2 (6 bases each). V lost 10 bases, J lost 3 bases, and 18 bases lay in between. The CDR3 consists of 15 residues. Germline V gene data show CDR1 as ENHRY and CDR2 as SYGVKD. For the CDR3, the DNA is TGTGCCACCCGAGGGGGGACGGATGACACCGGGGAGCTGTTTTTT. Its protein product is CATRGGTDDTGELFF.

This clonotype was detected ten times or more. The chain combines TRBV10-3 with TRBJ2-7; 9 nucleotides match TRBD1. CDR1 and CDR2 from the germline V gene are ENHRY and SYGVKD. J lost 0 bases, V lost 11 bases, and 8 bases had no gene match. The CDR3 has 14 amino acids. CDR3 sequence reads: CAAGTGSSSYEQYF. DNA of the CDR3: TGTGCCGCGGGGACAGGGTCGAGCTCCTACGAGCAGTACTTC.

The genes are TRBV7-2 and TRBJ2-1; TRBD1 or TRBD2 may be the D gene (5 bases each). CDR1 SGHTA and CDR2 FQGNSA come from the germline V gene. CDR3 length equals 18 residues. With 2 bases removed from V and 1 base from J, the gap between germline ends came to 18 bases. CDR3 sequence: CASSLYRSGTRSYNEQFF. CDR3 coding DNA: TGTGCCAGCAGCTTATATCGTTCCGGGACGAGGTCCTACAATGAGCAGTTCTTC. Full variable domain (rest looked up from reference TRBV7-2 and TRBJ2-1): GAGVSQSPSNKVTEKGKDVELRCDPISGHTALYWYRQSLGQGLEFLIYFQGNSAPDKSGLPSDRFSAERTGGSVSTLTIQRTQQEDSAVYLCASSLYRSGTRSYNEQFFGPGTRLTVL.

This clonotype was detected a few times. The chain recombines TRBV2 with TRBJ2-4; 10 positions match TRBD1. Trimming removed 11 bases from V and 13 bases from J; junction bases left unmatched: 17. Germline loops: CDR1 SNHLY, CDR2 FYNNEI. The length of the CDR3 is 14 residues. Here the CDR3 reads CAGGRDRGWGEQYF. As DNA, the CDR3 is TGTGCCGGAGGCCGGGACAGGGGCTGGGGGGAGCAGTACTTC.

The gene calls are TRBV7-3 and TRBJ2-2; maybe TRBD1 (6 bases). The V end was cut by 6 bases, the J end by 6 bases, with 8 bases between. This CDR3 comprises 12 residues. Looked up from germline, CDR1 is SGHTA and CDR2 is FQGTGA. DNA for the CDR3: TGTGCCAGCAGGAGGACAGCCGGGGAGCTGTTTTTT. Translation gives CASRRTAGELFF. Together with reference TRBV7-3 and TRBJ2-2, the CDR3 gives the full variable domain: GAGVSQTPSNKVTEKGKYVELRCDPISGHTALYWYRQSLGQGPEFLIYFQGTGAADDSGLPNDRFFAVRPEGSVSTLKIQRTERGDSAVYLCASRRTAGELFFGEGSRLTVL.

This clonotype was found many times. The chain combines TRBV9 with TRBJ2-1, with 8 bases lining up with TRBD2. The ends lost 3 bases at V and 0 bases at J; junction bases unmatched: 2. The V gene's germline CDR1 is SGDLS and CDR2 YYNGEE. The CDR3 extends over 15 amino acids. The DNA of the CDR3 is TGTGCCAGCAGCGCAAGCGGGGGCTCCTACAATGAGCAGTTCTTC. Translating gives CASSASGGSYNEQFF.

In this sample, this clonotype turned up a few times. This chain joins TRBV11-2 and TRBJ2-5; 7 bases map to TRBD2. Germline loops: CDR1 SGHAT, CDR2 FQNNGV. V was clipped by 7 bases and J by 5 bases; unmatched bases: 10. The CDR3 is made up of 14 amino acids. The CDR3 loop is CASTPAGLQETQYF. CDR3 nucleotide sequence: TGTGCCAGCACGCCAGCGGGGTTACAGGAGACCCAGTACTTC.

V gene TRBV4-1 combines with J gene TRBJ2-1; TRBD2 matches 8 bases. The trim removed 0 bases at V and 3 bases at J, leaving 7 bases unmatched. The germline gives CDR1 MGHRA, CDR2 YSYEKL. CDR3 length: 17 amino acids. The CDR3 here is CASSQDYWSGGYNEQFF. In DNA form, the CDR3 reads TGCGCCAGCAGCCAAGATTATTGGAGCGGGGGCTACAATGAGCAGTTCTTC.

This clonotype was seen only a few times. The rearrangement links TRBV5-6 to TRBJ1-1; possible D gene TRBD1, 5 bases. Trimming took 0 bases from V and 7 from J, leaving 16 bases between them. Germline V CDR1 and CDR2: SGHDT, YYEEEE. This CDR3 is built from 15 residues. CDR3 sequence reads: CASSLGTGQPNEAFF. In DNA form, the CDR3 reads TGTGCCAGCAGCTTGGGTACAGGTCAGCCCAATGAAGCTTTCTTT.

This clonotype was picked up many times. The rearrangement joins TRBV29-1 to TRBJ2-1; no firm D call. The CDR3 length is 14 residues. Germline V gives CDR1 SQVTM, CDR2 ANQGSEA. V was cut by 3 bases and J by 1 base, with 10 bases left in between. The CDR3 loop is CSVDLSLSYNEQFF. The CDR3, as DNA: TGCAGCGTTGACTTAAGCCTTTCCTACAATGAGCAGTTCTTC.

V and J are TRBV20-1 and TRBJ2-1; perhaps TRBD1 as D (5 bases). Trimming pared 4 bases from V and 7 bases from J, leaving 17 bases between. The germline V gene has CDR1 DFQATT and CDR2 SNEGSKA (reference sequence). The CDR3 covers 14 residues. The CDR3 DNA follows: TGCAGTGCTATTAGGGGTCCACCTAGAAATGAGCAGTTCTTC. Protein: CSAIRGPPRNEQFF.

The chain combines TRBV6-5 with TRBJ2-3; 8 bases agree with TRBD1. This CDR3 has 16 amino acids. V shed 4 bases, J shed 1 base, and the junction held 7 bases outside the gene matches. The germline gives CDR1 MNHEY, CDR2 SVGAGI. The CDR3 DNA reads as TGTGCCAGCAGTTCTCGACAGGGGCTCGGCACAGATACGCAGTATTTT. Residues: CASSSRQGLGTDTQYF.

This clonotype showed up just a few times. This chain connects TRBV2 to TRBJ2-1; TRBD2 might be the D (5 bases). Trimming removed 6 bases from V and 6 bases from J, with 12 bases in between. The CDR3 extends over 13 amino acids. CDR1 and CDR2 (germline): SNHLY, FYNNEI. CDR3 amino acids: CASREDPRNEQFF. The DNA for the CDR3 is TGTGCCAGCAGGGAGGACCCACGCAATGAGCAGTTCTTC.

With respect to this clonotype: A single base separates this from a much larger clone, so it may be a read error. V and J are TRBV12-3 or TRBV12-4 and TRBJ2-5; D remains unclear. Trimming shortened V by 6 bases and J by 3 bases, and 14 bases separated the two germline ends. The CDR3 sequence is 14 residues long. The CDR3 nucleotides are TGTGCCAGCAGCCCAGAAGAGACGGAAGAGACCCAGTACTTC. Its translation: CASSPEETEETQYF.

This clonotype was detected a few times. This rearrangement joins TRBV9 to TRBJ2-1; D might be TRBD1 (5 bases). V dropped 4 bases and J dropped 8 bases, with 19 bases sitting between them. CDR1 is SGDLS, CDR2 YYNGEE, per germline. The CDR3 runs 15 residues. The CDR3 here is CASSPRNQGGYEQFF. In DNA form, the CDR3 reads TGTGCCAGCAGCCCACGTAATCAGGGCGGATATGAGCAGTTCTTC.

This clonotype has only a few counts. The V gene is TRBV27, the J gene TRBJ1-1; D ambiguous. The CDR3 length is 13 residues. CDR1 and CDR2 from the germline V gene are MNHEY and SMNVEV (reference sequence). Deletions cut 5 bases from V and 8 bases from J, with 15 bases between. CDR3 DNA sequence: TGTGCCAGCAGTCCACACGGGGAAGCAGAAGCTTTCTTT. This encodes CASSPHGEAEAFF.

This clonotype occurred many times. The chain uses TRBV9 and TRBJ2-6, with D uncertain. CDR1 SGDLS and CDR2 YYNGEE come from the germline V gene. The CDR3 is 15 residues long. V was trimmed by 3 bases and J by 0 bases, leaving 7 bases between them. CDR3: CASSGLLSGANVLTF. CDR3 DNA: TGTGCCAGCAGCGGTCTCCTCTCTGGGGCCAACGTCCTGACTTTC.

This clonotype was counted at least ten times. The gene calls are TRBV10-3 and TRBJ2-7, with D maybe TRBD1 (7 bases). Trimming shortened V by 3 bases and J by 6 bases, and 15 bases separated the two germline ends. In germline, CDR1 is ENHRY, CDR2 SYGVKD. CDR3 size: 14 residues. The CDR3 DNA follows: TGTGCCATCAGTGAAGAGGAGGGGGCGAGCGAGCAGTACTTC. Amino acid sequence: CAISEEEGASEQYF.

This rearrangement joins TRBV6-6 to TRBJ2-3; 11 nucleotides align to TRBD2. The CDR3 consists of 16 residues. Germline V gene lookup returns CDR1 MNHNY and CDR2 SVGAGI (reference sequence). The V and J ends lost 0 bases and 5 bases, in that order; junction bases with no gene match: 4. The CDR3, as DNA: TGTGCCAGCAGTTACTCTAGCGGGAGGGCCGTAGATACGCAGTATTTT. Protein sequence: CASSYSSGRAVDTQYF.

This clonotype has just one count. The limits of the CDR3 on the DNA are not certain, so only TCRdb's listed CDR3 is given. This chain links TRBV7-3 with TRBJ2-1; no check of the table's D call, TRBD2, against the DNA was made. The germline V gene encodes CDR1 SGHTA and CDR2 FQGTGA. The CDR3 is 20 amino acids long, termini counted. This CDR3 is CASSLVGGGLYEQFFGPGFF.